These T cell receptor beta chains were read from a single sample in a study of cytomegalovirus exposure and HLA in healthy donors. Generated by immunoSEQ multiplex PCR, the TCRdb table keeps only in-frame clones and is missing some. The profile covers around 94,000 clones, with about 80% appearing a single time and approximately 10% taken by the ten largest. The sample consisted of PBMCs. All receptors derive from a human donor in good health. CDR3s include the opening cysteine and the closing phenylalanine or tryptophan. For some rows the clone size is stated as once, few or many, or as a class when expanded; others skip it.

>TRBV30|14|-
CAWRVITGGYEQYF
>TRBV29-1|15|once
CSVQAGSFSGNTIYF
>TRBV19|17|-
CASSDRDTFSGANVLTF
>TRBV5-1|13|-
CATTRLGTDTQYF
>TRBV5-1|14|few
CASKRREVGDEQFF
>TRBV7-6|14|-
CASSPLGLTGELFF
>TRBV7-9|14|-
CASSTSGGKDEQYF
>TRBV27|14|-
CASSWTPVYNEQFF
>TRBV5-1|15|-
CASSLVSGTGNGYTF
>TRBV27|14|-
CASSRGASGHEQFF
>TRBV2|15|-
CASRFSGLRGYGYTF
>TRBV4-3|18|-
CASSQDLRRAANTGELFF
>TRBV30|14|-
CAWRGQGGNQPQHF
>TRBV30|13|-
CTWSVGGDYGYTF